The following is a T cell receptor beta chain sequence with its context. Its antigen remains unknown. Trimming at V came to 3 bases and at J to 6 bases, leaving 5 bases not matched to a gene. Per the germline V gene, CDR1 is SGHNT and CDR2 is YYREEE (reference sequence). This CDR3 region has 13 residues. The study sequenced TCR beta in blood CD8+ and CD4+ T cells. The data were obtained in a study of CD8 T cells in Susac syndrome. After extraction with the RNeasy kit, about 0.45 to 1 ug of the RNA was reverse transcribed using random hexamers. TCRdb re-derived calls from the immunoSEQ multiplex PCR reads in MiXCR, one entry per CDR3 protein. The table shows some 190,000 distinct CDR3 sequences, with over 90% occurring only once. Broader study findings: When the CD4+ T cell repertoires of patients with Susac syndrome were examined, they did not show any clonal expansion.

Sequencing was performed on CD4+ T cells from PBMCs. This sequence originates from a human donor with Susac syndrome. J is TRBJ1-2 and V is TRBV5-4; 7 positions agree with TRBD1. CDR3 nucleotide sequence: TGTGCCAGCAGCTCCGGGACAGACGATGGCTACACCTTC. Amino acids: CASSSGTDDGYTF.